This T cell receptor beta chain was sequenced during a study of spatial heterogeneity in lung cancer (dated by TCRdb to the late 2010s). Turning to the overall study: More beta-chain than alpha-chain transcripts were consistently detected, likely reflecting higher beta-chain transcript abundance. At surgery, both alpha and beta chains were TCR-sequenced in about 200 tumor regions, some 64 matched nontumor lung samples and a few dozen PBMC samples. Nonsynonymous mutation counts, determined by whole-exome sequencing of tumor tissue, were related to TCR repertoire features. In non-small cell lung cancer, the study quantitatively compared TCR alpha and beta repertoires across several tumor regions, matched nontumor lung, and blood. In the raw uncorrected reads, each unique combination of TCR and UMI appeared more than ten times on average.

In its sample, this clonotype was seen many times. Its specific antigen is unknown. Within one base of it there is no much larger clone, and no base qualities were kept. Overall results and qualifications from the work: Confirming at a functional level the hypothesis that regional TCRs recognize regional mutations was considered to require additional single-cell paired TCR alpha and beta sequencing. Ubiquitous expanded tumor TCRs showed up in blood more often at tumor resection than at routine follow-up.

Library prep was done by 5' RACE. The sequencing machine was a NextSeq 500. The TCR library protocol attached a unique molecular identifier to each TCR cDNA molecule to allow correction of PCR and sequencing errors. The original methods were these. TCR identification, UMI-based error correction and CDR3 extraction were all carried out with Decombinator tools. TCRs above a frequency of 2 per 1,000, corresponding to the top 1% of the tumor frequency distribution, were defined as expanded. Renyi diversity was computed with the R vegan package after each repertoire had been subsampled 100 times to 5,000 TCRs. CDR3 similarity networks were built from amino acid triplet string-kernel similarity, connecting CDR3s with pairwise similarity above 0.82. TCRdb trimmed the raw reads at Q25, called clones with MiXCR and kept productive beta chains. Each record represents a unique CDR3 protein, reported with the most common genes and DNA among its rows. These V and J calls originate from TCRdb's pipeline instead of the authors' own analysis. The sample table shows several thousand distinct CDR3 sequences, and approximately 21% are seen once. Together, the top ten hold roughly 18% of the sample.

The sample's time point, from its label and the paper: sample taken at primary tumor resection. For TCR sequencing, whole RNA was extracted from tumor and nontumor lung tissue, or from cryopreserved PBMC samples, and no cell sorting was done. Samples were obtained from 72 patients with early-stage, untreated non-small cell lung cancer from the lung TRACERx cohort. Patients were selected for TCR sequencing only if sufficient RNA was available from at least two tumor regions. Trimming removed 1 base from V and 0 bases from J; the gene matches leave 1 base unexplained. In the germline V gene, CDR1 corresponds to SGHTA and CDR2 to FQGNSA. The cysteine opens and the phenylalanine closes a CDR3 of 15 amino acids. The sequence is cut down to CDR3 DNA, 45 bases in frame from base 1.

This specimen consisted of PBMCs, obtained at surgery. This sequence was found in a female donor with early-stage non-small cell lung cancer. The V gene is TRBV7-2 and the J gene is TRBJ2-3; TRBD2 matches 7 bases in the middle. The nucleotides read TGTGCCAGCAGCTTAGATAGCGGGAGCACAGATACGCAGTATTTT. The translation is CASSLDSGSTDTQYF.